These 5 T cell receptor beta chains were all obtained from the same sample, sequenced in a study of blood T cell repertoires in COVID-19. Repertoires were generated with immunoSEQ multiplex PCR, while TCRdb's copy carries only in-frame clones and drops some. The data show about 140,000 clones, under 85% seen once. Sequencing was carried out using peripheral blood. These receptor sequences come from a human donor in a cohort sampled during active COVID-19.

The chain uses TRBV6-1 and TRBJ2-7; D may be TRBD2 (6 bases). Trimming took off 2 bases at V and 2 bases at J, with 10 bases between the two ends. The germline V gene has CDR1 MNHNS and CDR2 SASEGT. The CDR3 runs to 14 residues. The CDR3 region is CASSEWGLTYEQYF. CDR3 nucleotides: TGTGCCAGCAGTGAATGGGGACTCACCTACGAGCAGTACTTC.

To note about this clone: Sequence at one end of the junction differs from germline and may be a read error. The genes are TRBV7-7 and TRBJ2-1, with 11 positions matching TRBD2. CDR1 SSHAT and CDR2 FNYEAQ come from the germline V gene (reference sequence). The CDR3 spans 13 residues. CDR3 region: CASSTSGGHEQFF. In DNA form, the CDR3 reads TGTGCTAGCAGCACTAGCGGGGGACATGAGCAGTTCTTC.

The genes are TRBV4-2 and TRBJ2-7, with 10 bases lining up with TRBD1. Germline lookup yields CDR1 LGHNA and CDR2 YNFKEQ. The V segment lost 4 bases and the J segment 5 bases; nucleotides outside the gene matches: 5. The CDR3 sequence is 14 residues long. The CDR3 DNA sequence: TGTGCCAGCAGCCCGTTGGGACAGGGGAACGAGCAGTACTTC. Translating it yields CASSPLGQGNEQYF.

This chain uses TRBV28 with TRBJ2-6; the match to TRBD1 covers 8 bases. The germline V gene has CDR1 MDHEN and CDR2 SYDVKM. Trimming took 5 bases from V and 1 from J; bases not matched to a gene: 4. This CDR3 comprises 16 residues. DNA of the CDR3: TGTGCCAGCAGTCCCCACAGGGGGTCTGGGGCCAACGTCCTGACTTTC. This sequence encodes CASSPHRGSGANVLTF. Looking up the rest from reference TRBV28 and TRBJ2-6 gives the full variable domain: DVKVTQSSRYLVKRTGEKVFLECVQDMDHENMFWYRQDPGLGLRLIYFSYDVKMKEKGDIPEGYSVSREKKERFSLILESASTNQTSMYLCASSPHRGSGANVLTFGAGSRLTVL.

CDR3 nucleotides: TGTGCCAGCAGCTTAGTAGAGCGGGGGCCCCGTATTTACAATGAGCAGTTCTTC. It yields the protein CASSLVERGPRIYNEQFF. The rearrangement uses TRBV11-2 and TRBJ2-1; TRBD2 matches at 8 bases. The CDR3 consists of 18 residues. Looked up from germline, CDR1 is SGHAT and CDR2 is FQNNGV. J was trimmed by 4 bases and V by 1 base; bases with no gene match: 12. Drawing the rest from reference TRBV11-2 and TRBJ2-1, the complete variable domain is EAGVAQSPRYKIIEKRQSVAFWCNPISGHATLYWYQQILGQGPKLLIQFQNNGVVDDSQLPKDRFSAERLKGVDSTLKIQPAKLEDSAVYLCASSLVERGPRIYNEQFFGPGTRLTVL.